This T cell receptor beta chain is drawn from a study of T cells in Graves' hyperthyroidism and ophthalmopathy. Study-wide points: A 13 V-J signature model discriminated ophthalmopathy versus stable hyperthyroidism. Ophthalmopathy got predicted by the model a median about six months before its onset. Blood also held most thyroid clonotypes expanded beyond 0.001.

Amplification targeted TCR beta CDR3 regions from RNA transcripts. The HTBI primer set drove a first-round RT-PCR of the TCR CDR3. TCRdb re-called the multiplex PCR reads with MiXCR, one entry per CDR3 protein. Of roughly 500,000 distinct CDR3 sequences in the sample, about 43% were seen once. The CDR3 totals 17 residues. The germline CDR1 and CDR2 sequences are MGHRA and YSYEKL. The study based diagnoses on clinical symptoms, serum thyroxine and TRAb, thyroid ultrasound and orbital computed tomography. Concerning this clonotype: What it binds is unknown. This could be a read error, since a much larger clone is one nucleotide away.

Material: peripheral blood or thyroid tissue (not recorded which). This chain joins TRBV4-1 and TRBJ2-7; the match to TRBD2 covers 8 bases. This TCR was sampled from an adult woman with Graves' disease, either hyperthyroidism or ophthalmopathy (not recorded which). CDR3 nucleotides: TGCGCCAGCGGCCAAGTCTCCGGACTAGCAGCTATTGGAGAGCAGTACTTC. Encoded protein: CASGQVSGLAAIGEQYF.